This T cell receptor (beta chain) was captured in a study of T-cell memory formation after mild COVID-19. One entry per CDR3 protein results from TCRdb running MiXCR on the 5' RACE reads. The sample includes 500,000 to 600,000 distinct CDR3 sequences, more than 15% seen only once; the top ten take 12%. The specimen was PBMCs or a T cell subset sorted from them (not recorded which). The origin of this receptor is an adult woman who had mild COVID-19 (a few samples of this study predate the infection). Cell type and time point are not known.

DNA of the CDR3: TGCGCCAGCAGCGCCGGTGGGATCGGGACAGAAAGGCCCCAGCATTTT. Protein product: CASSAGGIGTERPQHF. This chain links TRBV4-1 with TRBJ1-5; 7 nucleotides line up with TRBD1. Per germline, CDR1 MGHRA and CDR2 YSYEKL. After removal of 5 bases from V and 9 bases from J, the junction contained 16 bases not matched to a gene. This CDR3 comprises 16 residues.